The 18 T cell receptor beta chains listed next were all sequenced from one sample in a study of OX40 agonist ivuxolimab in advanced cancers. Clones were read by immunoSEQ multiplex PCR, and TCRdb kept only the in-frame ones, dropping some. The sample shows 100,000 or so clones, over 75% of them seen only once. The specimen was CD4+ or CD8+ T cells sorted from blood, collected in a trial of the OX40 agonist ivuxolimab. The receptors originated from an adult with an advanced solid tumor such as melanoma, head and neck, liver or kidney cancer.

The rearrangement links TRBV5-4 to TRBJ1-2, with D tentatively TRBD1 (5 bases). Germline CDR1 reads SGHNT; CDR2 reads YYREEE (reference sequence). The CDR3 runs to 13 residues. V was trimmed by 7 bases and J by 3 bases, leaving 13 bases between them. CDR3 nucleotide sequence: TGTGCCAGCCCGCGGCGGGACGACTATGGCTACACCTTC. Protein: CASPRRDDYGYTF.

The chain recombines TRBV11-2 with TRBJ1-1; D is unresolved. The CDR3 runs 12 residues. Trimming left V 8 bases short and J 2 bases short, with 9 bases between. The germline gives CDR1 SGHAT, CDR2 FQNNGV. CDR3 sequence reads: CASRRSNTEAFF. The CDR3 coding sequence is TGTGCCAGCCGGAGATCTAACACTGAAGCTTTCTTT.

The CDR3 reads CASSGRDRGPYEQYF. In DNA, the CDR3 is TGTGCCAGCAGTGGGCGGGACAGGGGGCCCTACGAGCAGTACTTC. The chain is built from TRBV6-1 and TRBJ2-7, with 12 bases matching TRBD1. Germline V gene data show CDR1 as MNHNS and CDR2 as SASEGT. The V and J ends lost 4 bases and 2 bases, in that order; junction bases with no gene match: 3. The CDR3 runs to 15 residues.

The genes are TRBV6-6 and TRBJ1-5; 8 bases fit TRBD1. Losses at the gene ends were 5 bases for V and 0 bases for J; bases not matched to a gene: 3. CDR1 is MNHNY, CDR2 SVGAGI, per germline (reference sequence). The CDR3 contains 15 residues. The CDR3: CASSRQGASNQPQHF. The CDR3 DNA follows: TGTGCCAGCAGTCGGCAGGGGGCTAGCAATCAGCCCCAGCATTTT.

The chain combines TRBV7-6 with TRBJ2-1; the D is unclear. Germline V gives CDR1 SGHVS, CDR2 FNYEAQ. This CDR3 comprises 12 residues. V dropped 3 bases and J dropped 7 bases, with 7 bases sitting between them. The CDR3 spells CASSFLGNEQFF. CDR3 DNA: TGTGCCAGCAGCTTTCTGGGGAATGAGCAGTTCTTC. Looking up the rest from reference TRBV7-6 and TRBJ2-1 gives the full variable domain: GAGVSQSPRYKVTKRGQDVALRCDPISGHVSLYWYRQALGQGPEFLTYFNYEAQQDKSGLPNDRFSAERPEGSISTLTIQRTEQRDSAMYRCASSFLGNEQFFGPGTRLTVL.

The V call is TRBV5-4, the J call TRBJ2-7; D is perhaps TRBD1 (5 bases). Germline CDR1 SGHNT, CDR2 YYREEE (reference sequence). This CDR3 region has 12 residues. Trimming took off 0 bases at V and 6 bases at J, with 7 bases between the two ends. CDR3 sequence (DNA): TGTGCCAGCAGCTTGGTTCAGGGCGAGCAGTACTTC. Translating gives CASSLVQGEQYF. The variable domain in full, with the rest retrieved from reference TRBV5-4 and TRBJ2-7, is ETGVTQSPTHLIKTRGQQVTLRCSSQSGHNTVSWYQQALGQGPQFIFQYYREEENGRGNFPPRFSGLQFPNYSSELNVNALELDDSALYLCASSLVQGEQYFGPGTRLTVT.

This clone appeared a few times. The chain has TRBV6-6 and TRBJ2-2; a possible D gene is TRBD2 (6 bases). Germline lookup yields CDR1 MNHNY and CDR2 SVGAGI (reference sequence). The ends were cut back, 6 bases at V and 5 bases at J, with 13 bases in the middle. This CDR3 contains 14 residues. The CDR3 protein is CASRASVSTGELFF. In DNA, the CDR3 is TGTGCCAGCAGGGCTAGCGTATCAACCGGGGAGCTGTTTTTT.

The chain links TRBV7-3 to TRBJ2-1; tentatively, D is TRBD1 or TRBD2 (6 bases each). The CDR3 has 15 residues. V lost 2 bases to trimming and J lost 4 bases, with 12 bases between them. Germline CDR1 is SGHTA and CDR2 is FQGTGA. DNA for the CDR3: TGTGCCAGCAGCTTATCCGGGGGCGAGTACAATGAGCAGTTCTTC. This gives the protein CASSLSGGEYNEQFF.

The CDR3 loop reads CASRGRGKETQYF. CDR3 nucleotide sequence: TGCGCCAGCAGAGGGAGGGGGAAGGAGACCCAGTACTTC. The chain links TRBV5-1 to TRBJ2-5; TRBD2 is a possible D gene (7 bases). The CDR3 consists of 13 residues. Germline V gene sequence: CDR1 SGHRS, CDR2 YFSETQ. With 5 bases removed from V and 5 bases from J, the gap between germline ends came to 13 bases.

This clone was counted between two and nine times. The chain links TRBV5-1 to TRBJ2-2; D is uncertain. The V end lost 0 bases, the J end lost 6 bases, and 6 bases lay between the germline ends. The germline gives CDR1 SGHRS, CDR2 YFSETQ. This CDR3 is 13 amino acids long. The CDR3 loop reads CASSLVVSGELFF. The CDR3 DNA reads TGCGCCAGCAGCTTGGTGGTTTCCGGGGAGCTGTTTTTT. Full variable domain (rest looked up from reference TRBV5-1 and TRBJ2-2): KAGVTQTPRYLIKTRGQQVTLSCSPISGHRSVSWYQQTPGQGLQFLFEYFSETQRNKGNFPGRFSGRQFSNSRSEMNVSTLELGDSALYLCASSLVVSGELFFGEGSRLTVL.

V and J are TRBV7-9 and TRBJ1-6, with D possibly being TRBD1 (5 bases). The ends were cut back, 3 bases at V and 6 bases at J, with 18 bases in the middle. The CDR3 totals 17 residues. Germline V gene sequence: CDR1 SEHNR, CDR2 FQNEAQ (reference sequence). CDR3 sequence (DNA): TGTGCCAGCAGCTTCCCGGCCGGGGGAAGCCCTAATTCACCCCTCCACTTT. As protein: CASSFPAGGSPNSPLHF.

V and J are TRBV6-4 and TRBJ2-5; D may be TRBD2 (6 bases). This CDR3 region has 17 residues. Germline V CDR1 and CDR2: MRHNA, SNTAGT. Trimming shortened V by 6 bases and J by 4 bases, and 24 bases separated the two germline ends. This chain's CDR3 is CASSLPWASDFLETQYF. The CDR3, as DNA: TGTGCCAGCAGCCTACCGTGGGCTAGCGATTTCTTAGAGACCCAGTACTTC.

The chain links TRBV5-4 to TRBJ2-7, with a tentative D call TRBD1 (5 bases). V dropped 4 bases and J dropped 1 base, with 21 bases sitting between them. Germline V CDR1 and CDR2: SGHNT, YYREEE (reference sequence). The CDR3 consists of 17 residues. CDR3 in DNA: TGTGCCAGCAGCCAAGATGCCATGTCTAGGGGTTCCTACGAGCAGTACTTC. The encoded protein is CASSQDAMSRGSYEQYF.

This sequence joins TRBV4-2 and TRBJ1-4; TRBD1 agrees at 9 bases. Germline CDR1 LGHNA, CDR2 YNFKEQ. V shed 3 bases, J shed 5 bases, and the junction held 1 base outside the gene matches. The CDR3 has 14 amino acids. CDR3 nucleotides: TGTGCCAGCAGCCAGGACAGGGGAAATGAAAAACTGTTTTTT. Translation: CASSQDRGNEKLFF.

The rearrangement joins TRBV29-1 to TRBJ2-5; D gene ambiguous. Deletions cut 4 bases from V and 1 base from J, with 7 bases between. The length of the CDR3 is 12 residues. Germline lookup yields CDR1 SQVTM and CDR2 ANQGSEA. CDR3 amino acids: CSVGLLQETQYF. CDR3 coding DNA: TGCAGCGTTGGACTGCTCCAAGAGACCCAGTACTTC.

The V call is TRBV6-1, the J call TRBJ2-7, with D perhaps matching TRBD1 or TRBD2 (6 bases each). Trimming shortened V by 7 bases and J by 4 bases, and 17 bases separated the two germline ends. Germline CDR1 MNHNS, CDR2 SASEGT. CDR3 length: 14 amino acids. The CDR3, as DNA: TGTGCCAGCATTAGACAGGTCGGGGGATACGAGCAGTACTTC. It translates to CASIRQVGGYEQYF.

The V gene is TRBV6-6, the J gene TRBJ1-2; 9 nucleotides line up with TRBD1. Looked up from germline, CDR1 is MNHNY and CDR2 is SVGAGI (reference sequence). The CDR3 is made up of 13 amino acids. After removal of 10 bases from V and 7 bases from J, the junction contained 10 bases not matched to a gene. Here the CDR3 reads CATIDRGLGGYTF. CDR3 DNA: TGTGCCACCATAGACAGGGGGTTAGGTGGCTACACCTTC.

This chain joins TRBV18 and TRBJ2-1; the D is unclear. The CDR3 runs to 14 residues. Trimming removed 4 bases from V and 7 bases from J, with 14 bases in between. CDR1 is KGHSH, CDR2 LQKENI, per germline. The chain's CDR3 is CASSLQQTRNEQFF. The CDR3 nucleotides read TGTGCCAGCTCACTCCAGCAAACGCGAAATGAGCAGTTCTTC.